The TCR beta chain described here comes from a study of glioma-infiltrating T cells. Study results and limitations: Only very few CDR3 sequences appeared in both tissue and blood. Gliomas, especially low-grade, showed above-expected tissue-blood divergence; non-neoplastic patients showed below.

Using RNA template, CDR3s of TCR alpha and beta were amplified with iRepertoire arm-PCR. TCRdb redid the calling of the multiplex PCR reads with MiXCR, one entry per CDR3 protein. The data show about 140,000 distinct CDR3 sequences, with roughly 43% seen just once and roughly 20% held by the top ten. With regard to this clonotype: Its antigen is as yet unknown.

The CDR3 covers 15 residues. The V gene's germline CDR1 is SGDLS and CDR2 YYNGEE. V gave up 4 bases and J gave up 1 base, with 15 bases separating them. J is TRBJ2-7 and V is TRBV9, with a possible D match to TRBD2 (6 bases). The source of this sequence is a human donor with low-grade glioma or glioblastoma, undergoing nonglioma brain surgery, or in good health (not recorded which). Material: glioma tissue, nonneoplastic brain tissue, or PBMCs (not recorded which). The DNA for the CDR3 is TGTGCCAGCAGCCCCCGCCTGGAGGGATCCTACGAGCAGTACTTC. Protein: CASSPRLEGSYEQYF. The full variable domain, its missing parts supplied by reference TRBV9 and TRBJ2-7, is DSGVTQTPKHLITATGQRVTLRCSPRSGDLSVYWYQQSLDQGLQFLIQYYNGEERAKGNILERFSAQQFPDLHSELNLSSLELGDSALYFCASSPRLEGSYEQYFGPGTRLTVT.